The sample holds many counts of the clone carrying this TCR beta chain. Its target is not known. This record comes from a study of neurological immune-mediated disorders. Study-level points and caveats: The highest TCR clonal expansion occurred in HTLV-1-associated myelopathy; multiple sclerosis fell below healthy controls.

From the 5' RACE reads, TCRdb called clonotypes with MiXCR, one entry per CDR3 protein. This sample has around 80,000 distinct CDR3 sequences, with about a tenth found just once. This sequence originates from a man in his forties or fifties in good health. The material sequenced was PBMCs.

CDR3 sequence reads: CASRAGRTLSDTQYF. The CDR3 DNA follows: TGTGCCAGCAGGGCGGGACGTACCCTTTCGGATACGCAGTATTTT. The chain uses TRBV2 and TRBJ2-3; perhaps TRBD2 as D (6 bases). This CDR3 has 15 amino acids. CDR1 SNHLY and CDR2 FYNNEI come from the germline V gene. Between the trimmed V and J ends, which lost 6 bases and 6 bases, there was a span of 19 bases.